This TCR beta chain was recorded in a study of beta chain features in type 1 diabetes. Study-level information: Healthy donors, compared against patients, showed similar age, gender and cell yields.

CDR3 length: 15 amino acids. Germline trimming cut 4 bases from V and 3 bases from J; bases unmatched to any gene: 5. Germline V gene lookup returns CDR1 MDHEN and CDR2 SYDVKM. General study findings and limits: cDNA-based reads could over-represent cells with high TCR expression. All four CD4+ subsets from Type 1 diabetes patients carried moderately but significantly shorter TCRB CDR3s.

The authors reverse transcribed all of the isolated RNA, so sequencing captured expressed TCRB transcripts. Sequencing used immunoSEQ multiplex PCR; TCRdb keeps in-frame clones, though not all of them. This table has roughly 100,000 clones, under 30% appearing once. This clone has more than one count but fewer than ten. Its antigen is unidentified. This chain joins TRBV28 and TRBJ2-3; 9 bases match TRBD1. What was sequenced was central memory CD4+ T cells from blood. This clonotype was sampled from a woman aged 18-29 years with type 1 diabetes. The DNA for the CDR3 is TGTGCCAGCAGTTACGACAGGGGGGGAACAGATACGCAGTATTTT. It is translated as CASSYDRGGTDTQYF.